The present entry profiles one T cell receptor (beta chain) with its context. The antigen is undetermined. Germline V gene sequence: CDR1 SNHLY, CDR2 FYNNEI. Trimming pared 0 bases from V and 5 bases from J, leaving 13 bases between. The CDR3 runs to 15 residues. The record originates from a study of T cell repertoires in cytomegalovirus infection. Study in general: Based on public TCR beta signatures, there were indications of CMV infection and of a matching HLA type. Whole-study findings and limits: The ex vivo response was dominated by HLA-C-restricted CMV-specific TCR beta clonotypes. CMV carriers having the relevant HLA were flagged by cumulative public TCR beta family frequency.

TCRdb processed the reads anew with MiXCR; each CDR3 protein has one entry. The sample lists hundreds of thousands of distinct CDR3 sequences, 30% to 40% seen once, with roughly 18% in the top ten. The chain joins TRBV2 to TRBJ2-5; D unresolved. The TCR comes from a human donor in good health (CMV status not recorded). Some clones in this sample may be carry-over from other donors' samples. Sequencing used cultured PBMCs, obtained from culture after CMV antigen stimulation. The CDR3 DNA sequence: TGTGCCAGCAGTGAAGCGCTCACGCGTCCGGAGACCCAGTACTTC. Protein sequence: CASSEALTRPETQYF.